The TCR beta chain under discussion was sequenced for a study of control samples from healthy donors and cancer patients. V dropped 6 bases and J dropped 4 bases, with 12 bases sitting between them. Germline V lookup: CDR1 MNHEY, CDR2 SVGAGI. This CDR3 is 13 amino acids long. This clone was counted once. Data came from immunoSEQ multiplex PCR; TCRdb stores just in-frame clones and leaves some out. The repertoire includes some 170,000 clones, roughly 94% of them detected once, and around 13% sits in the top ten. The chain recombines TRBV6-5 with TRBJ1-2; a possible D gene is TRBD1 (5 bases). This receptor was taken from a man aged 55 to 70 with colorectal cancer. The sample comprised PBMCs. CDR3 region: CASSVTGRYGYTF. CDR3 in DNA: TGTGCCAGCAGCGTCACAGGACGCTATGGCTACACCTTC.